The entry below describes one T cell receptor (beta chain). This specimen belongs to a study of CD8 T cells in ankylosing spondylitis. Per the germline V gene, CDR1 is SGHRS and CDR2 is YFSETQ. V lost 5 bases and J 1 base, leaving 9 bases between the germline ends. The CDR3 runs to 13 residues. MiXCR, applied by TCRdb to the 5' RACE reads, yields one record per CDR3 protein. Seen here are 350,000 or so distinct CDR3 sequences, roughly 14% observed once, and the top ten hold 0.85% to 1.4%. The material sequenced was blood, either unsorted or a sorted T cell fraction (not recorded which). This chain joins TRBV5-1 and TRBJ2-5; maybe TRBD2 (5 bases). This clonotype originated in a male donor with ankylosing spondylitis or in good health (not recorded which). The CDR3 DNA follows: TGCGCCAGCAGTTCCGGGATCCAAGAGACCCAGTACTTC. Encoded protein: CASSSGIQETQYF.